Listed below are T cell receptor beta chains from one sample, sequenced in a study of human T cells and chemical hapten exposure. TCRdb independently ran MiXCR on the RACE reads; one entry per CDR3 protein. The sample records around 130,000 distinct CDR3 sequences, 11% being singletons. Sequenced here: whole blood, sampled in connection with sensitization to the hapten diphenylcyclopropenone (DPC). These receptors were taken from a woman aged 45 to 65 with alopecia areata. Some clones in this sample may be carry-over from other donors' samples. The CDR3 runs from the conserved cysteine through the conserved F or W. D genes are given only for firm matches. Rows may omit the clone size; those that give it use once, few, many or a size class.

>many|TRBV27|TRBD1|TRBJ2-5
CASTNTPGQRRETQYF
TGTGCCAGCACAAATACACCGGGACAGCGGAGGGAGACCCAGTACTTC
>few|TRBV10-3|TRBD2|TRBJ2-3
CAISPAGVAGDTQYF
TGTGCCATCAGCCCAGCGGGGGTAGCTGGGGATACGCAGTATTTT
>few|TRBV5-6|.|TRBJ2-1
CASSGGQSPYEQFF
TGTGCCAGCAGCGGCGGACAGTCCCCGTATGAGCAGTTCTTC
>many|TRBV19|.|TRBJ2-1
CASSSSASSYNEQFF
TGTGCCAGTAGTTCTAGCGCGAGCTCCTACAATGAGCAGTTCTTC
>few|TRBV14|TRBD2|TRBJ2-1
CASSQDTTSGRRYNEQFF
TGTGCCAGCAGCCAAGATACGACTAGCGGGAGGCGTTACAATGAGCAGTTCTTC
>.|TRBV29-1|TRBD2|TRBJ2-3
CSVDPRTSGGEGQYF
TGCAGCGTTGACCCTCGTACTAGCGGGGGCGAGGGGCAGTATTTT
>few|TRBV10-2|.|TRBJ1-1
CASSVGTEAFF
TGCGCCAGCAGTGTGGGCACTGAAGCTTTCTTT
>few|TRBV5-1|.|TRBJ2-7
CASSFTGPPYEQYF
TGCGCCAGCAGCTTCACAGGGCCTCCCTACGAGCAGTACTTC
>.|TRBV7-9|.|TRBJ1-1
CASSSALERTEAFF
TGTGCCAGCAGCTCCGCTCTGGAGCGGACTGAAGCTTTCTTT
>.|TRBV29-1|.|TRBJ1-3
CSVVNGTRGNTIYF
TGCAGCGTAGTCAACGGGACACGCGGAAACACCATATATTTT
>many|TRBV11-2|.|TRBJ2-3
CASSLWGTDTQYF
TGTGCCAGCAGCTTATGGGGCACAGATACGCAGTATTTT
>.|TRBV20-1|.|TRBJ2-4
CSARGGATKNIQYF
TGCAGTGCTAGGGGGGGGGCGACCAAAAACATTCAGTACTTC
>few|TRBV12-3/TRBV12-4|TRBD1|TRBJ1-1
CASSLSQGALNTEAFF
TGTGCCAGCAGTTTATCTCAGGGGGCCTTGAACACTGAAGCTTTCTTT
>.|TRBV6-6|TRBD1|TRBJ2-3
CASIVQGASTDTQYF
TGTGCCAGCATCGTACAGGGGGCAAGCACAGATACGCAGTATTTT
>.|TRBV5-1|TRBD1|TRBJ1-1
CASAGQGYTEAFF
TGCGCCAGCGCCGGACAGGGATACACTGAAGCTTTCTTT
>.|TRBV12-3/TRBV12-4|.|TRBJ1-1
CASSLGARLGAFF
TGTGCCAGCAGTTTAGGGGCAAGACTAGGAGCTTTCTTT
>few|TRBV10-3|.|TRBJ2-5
CAISAEGMETQYF
TGTGCCATCAGTGCGGAGGGGATGGAGACCCAGTACTTC
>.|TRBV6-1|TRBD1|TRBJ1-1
CASGRGQGVSNTEAFF
TGTGCCAGCGGACGGGGACAGGGGGTTTCTAACACTGAAGCTTTCTTT
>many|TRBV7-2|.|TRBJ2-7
CASSLSYEQYF
TGTGCCAGCAGCCTGTCCTACGAGCAGTACTTC
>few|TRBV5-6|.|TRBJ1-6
CASTDDYSPLHF
TGTGCCAGCACGGACGATTACTCACCCCTCCACTTT
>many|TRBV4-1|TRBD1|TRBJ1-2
CASSQGAQGGYGYTF
TGCGCCAGCAGCCAAGGGGCACAGGGGGGCTATGGCTACACCTTC
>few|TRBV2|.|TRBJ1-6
CASSVESIGNSPLHF
TGTGCCAGCAGTGTGGAGTCTATCGGAAATTCACCCCTCCACTTT
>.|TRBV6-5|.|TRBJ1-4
CASSYSGTSRLGEKLFF
TGTGCCAGCAGTTACTCCGGGACGTCCAGGTTAGGTGAAAAACTGTTTTTT
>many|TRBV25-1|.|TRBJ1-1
CASSDRRNTEAFF
TGTGCCAGCTCTGACAGAAGGAACACTGAAGCTTTCTTT
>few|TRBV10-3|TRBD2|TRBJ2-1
CAIRPATGLAGGPGNEQFF
TGTGCCATCAGGCCCGCCACCGGACTAGCGGGAGGGCCGGGCAATGAGCAGTTCTTC
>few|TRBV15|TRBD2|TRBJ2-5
CATSREGGGAFGETQYF
TGTGCCACCAGCAGAGAAGGCGGGGGGGCTTTCGGAGAGACCCAGTACTTC
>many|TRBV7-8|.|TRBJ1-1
CASSLSASNTEAFF
TGTGCCAGCAGCTTATCCGCATCGAACACTGAAGCTTTCTTT
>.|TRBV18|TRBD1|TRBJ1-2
CASSPDRGANYGYTF
TGTGCCAGCTCACCCGACAGGGGAGCTAACTATGGCTACACCTTC
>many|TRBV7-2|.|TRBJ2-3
CASSLWGITDTQYF
TGTGCCAGCAGCTTATGGGGTATCACAGATACGCAGTATTTT
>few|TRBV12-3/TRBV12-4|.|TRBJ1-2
CASSLATHLGYTF
TGTGCCAGCAGTTTGGCCACCCATCTTGGCTACACCTTC
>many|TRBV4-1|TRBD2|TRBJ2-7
CASSTGLARPLEQYF
TGCGCCAGCAGCACGGGACTAGCGCGGCCCCTCGAGCAGTACTTC
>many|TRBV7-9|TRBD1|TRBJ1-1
CASSLVGQGADTEAFF
TGTGCCAGCAGCTTAGTCGGACAGGGGGCCGACACTGAAGCTTTCTTT
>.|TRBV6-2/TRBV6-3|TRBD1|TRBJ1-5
CASSWDRGQPQHF
TGTGCCAGCAGCTGGGACAGGGGGCAGCCCCAGCATTTT
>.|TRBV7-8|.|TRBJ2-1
CASSKGPGVGNEQFF
TGTGCCAGCAGTAAGGGCCCGGGGGTGGGGAATGAGCAGTTCTTC
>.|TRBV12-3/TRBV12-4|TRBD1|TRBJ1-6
CASRTGQVSSPLHF
TGTGCCAGCAGGACGGGACAGGTGTCATCACCCCTCCACTTT
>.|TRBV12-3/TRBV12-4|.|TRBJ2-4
CASSLGVGKNIQYF
TGTGCCAGCAGTTTAGGGGTCGGCAAAAACATTCAGTACTTC
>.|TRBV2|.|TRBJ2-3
CASSLRGAYRTDTQYF
TGTGCCAGCAGCCTGAGGGGGGCTTACCGCACAGATACGCAGTATTTT
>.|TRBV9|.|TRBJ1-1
CASSVGASTEAFF
TGTGCCAGCAGCGTAGGGGCCAGCACTGAAGCTTTCTTT
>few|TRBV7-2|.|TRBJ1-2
CASSSSTTNYGYTF
TGTGCCAGCAGCTCTTCGACAACTAACTATGGCTACACCTTC
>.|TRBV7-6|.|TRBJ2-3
CASSLAAPDADTQYF
TGTGCCAGCAGCTTAGCGGCGCCAGATGCAGATACGCAGTATTTT
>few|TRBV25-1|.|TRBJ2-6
CASIQSGANVLTF
TGTGCCAGCATCCAATCTGGGGCCAACGTCCTGACTTTC
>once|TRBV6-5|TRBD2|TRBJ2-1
CASSYRPSGNGEQFF
TGTGCCAGCAGTTACCGGCCTAGCGGGAATGGGGAGCAGTTCTTC
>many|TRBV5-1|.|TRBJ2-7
CASSSSGQGNEQYF
TGCGCCAGCAGCTCGTCTGGCCAGGGCAACGAGCAGTACTTC
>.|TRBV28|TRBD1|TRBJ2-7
CASSYRGLGSYEQYF
TGTGCCAGCAGCTACAGGGGGCTCGGCTCCTACGAGCAGTACTTC
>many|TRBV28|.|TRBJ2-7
CASSYGGYEQYF
TGTGCCAGCAGTTACGGGGGCTACGAGCAGTACTTC
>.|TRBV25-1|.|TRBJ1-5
CASSESAETQPQHF
TGTGCCAGCAGTGAATCGGCAGAGACTCAGCCCCAGCATTTT
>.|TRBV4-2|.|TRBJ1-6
CASSQEQGYNSPLHF
TGTGCCAGCAGCCAAGAACAGGGCTATAATTCACCCCTCCACTTT
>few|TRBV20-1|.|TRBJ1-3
CSARDLNQGNTIYF
TGCAGTGCTAGAGATTTGAACCAAGGAAACACCATATATTTT
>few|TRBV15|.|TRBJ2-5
CATSRDRKGRSETQYF
TGTGCCACCAGCAGAGATAGGAAGGGGCGGAGTGAGACCCAGTACTTC
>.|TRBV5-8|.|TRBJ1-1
CASSLGGGVRTFTEAFF
TGTGCCAGCAGCTTGGGAGGTGGCGTCAGGACTTTCACTGAAGCTTTCTTT
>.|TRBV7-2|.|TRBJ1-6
CASSLMDSPLHF
TGTGCCAGCAGCCTAATGGATTCACCCCTCCACTTT
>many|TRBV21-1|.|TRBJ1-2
CASSPGWDYGYTF
TGTGCCAGCAGCCCGGGGTGGGACTATGGCTACACCTTC
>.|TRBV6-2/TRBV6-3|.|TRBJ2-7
CASSWVAGGEQYF
TGTGCCAGCAGTTGGGTAGCAGGAGGCGAGCAGTACTTC